This paragraph reports one T cell receptor (beta chain). V shed 5 bases, J shed 6 bases, and the junction held 4 bases outside the gene matches. This CDR3 is built from 12 residues. The germline V gene encodes CDR1 SQVTM and CDR2 ANQGSEA. Sequenced by immunoSEQ multiplex PCR; TCRdb stores in-frame clones only, minus some. Here the sample spans approximately 140,000 clones, more than 85% being singletons. These data originate in a study of T cell responses to AZD1222 COVID-19 vaccine. This receptor was taken from an adult who received the AZD1222 COVID-19 vaccine. Source: peripheral blood, taken 28 days after the second AZD1222 dose. This sequence joins TRBV29-1 and TRBJ1-2, with 9 bases aligning to TRBD1. The CDR3 protein is CSVTDRGDGYTF. CDR3 DNA: TGCAGCGTTACGGACAGGGGAGATGGCTACACCTTC.